This T cell receptor (beta chain) was captured by sequencing in a study of T-cell reconstitution after alpha-beta-depleted transplantation in children. Notes on the study in general: The authors attributed T-cell counts and diversity one year after transplant mostly to newly produced T cells. Roughly two months post-transplant, alpha-beta T cells reportedly originated from several hundred graft clones that had expanded. Certain patients had high TCRbeta diversity at day 60, and it came from recipient T cells and thymic progenitors that survived.

This clonotype has ten or more counts. Its matching antigen is unknown. This CDR3 region has 20 residues. Per germline, CDR1 MNHEY and CDR2 SMNVEV (reference sequence). J was trimmed by 3 bases and V by 5 bases; bases with no gene match: 23. The library targeted TCRbeta and was prepared with unique molecular identifiers. TCRdb redid the calling of the PCR reads with MiXCR, one entry per CDR3 protein. The top ten clones hold 0.79% of a sample with hundreds of thousands of distinct CDR3 sequences, under 15% of them seen once. This material consisted of PBMCs, taken before TCRalphabeta/CD19-depleted stem cell transplant. The chain has TRBV27 and TRBJ2-3; 7 bases map to TRBD1. This TCR was sampled from a girl between 2 and 10 years old with congenital amegakaryocytic thrombocytopenia, due to receive a stem cell transplant. The CDR3 bases are TGTGCCAGCAGTCCCTTGGGACAGTTGAACGTTAGGTATTGGACAGATACGCAGTATTTT. Protein sequence: CASSPLGQLNVRYWTDTQYF.